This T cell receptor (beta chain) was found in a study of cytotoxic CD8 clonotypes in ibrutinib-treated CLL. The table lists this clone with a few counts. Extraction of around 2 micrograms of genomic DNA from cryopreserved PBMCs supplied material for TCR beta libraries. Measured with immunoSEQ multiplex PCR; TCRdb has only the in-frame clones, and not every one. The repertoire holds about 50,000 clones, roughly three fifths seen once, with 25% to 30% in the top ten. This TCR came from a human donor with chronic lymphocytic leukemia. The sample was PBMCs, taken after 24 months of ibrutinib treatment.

The CDR3 DNA reads as TGTGCCAGCAGTGATGAGGGGATGGTGGGTTCACCCCTCCACTTT. This gives the protein CASSDEGMVGSPLHF. The chain joins TRBV2 to TRBJ1-6, with D tentatively TRBD1 (5 bases). V lost 3 bases to trimming and J lost 9 bases, with 15 bases between them. The CDR3 sequence is 15 residues long. Per germline, CDR1 SNHLY and CDR2 FYNNEI.